In its sample, the clone carrying this T cell receptor beta chain was seen many times. Antigen: not known. This sample is drawn from a study of T cells in Graves' hyperthyroidism and ophthalmopathy. Study-level results: A model built on 13 V-J features separated ophthalmopathy from stable hyperthyroidism. The model foresaw ophthalmopathy a median around 6.8 months prior to onset.

RNA transcripts were the template for amplifying TCR beta CDR3 regions. Using the HTBI primer set, a first-round RT-PCR was run on the TCR CDR3. TCRdb re-derived calls from the multiplex PCR reads in MiXCR, one entry per CDR3 protein. Here the sample spans around 540,000 distinct CDR3 sequences, about half being singletons. Trimming removed 9 bases at V and 11 bases at J, with 17 bases between. CDR3 length: 13 amino acids. Germline V gives CDR1 SNHLY, CDR2 FYNNEI. The sample taken for sequencing was peripheral blood or thyroid tissue (not recorded which). This receptor was taken from a woman under 30 with Graves' hyperthyroidism. V is TRBV2 and J is TRBJ1-6; D may be TRBD1 (6 bases). CDR3 amino acids: CASQQGILAPLHF. The CDR3 DNA reads as TGTGCCAGTCAACAGGGAATCTTAGCACCCCTCCACTTT.